This T cell receptor beta chain was found in a study of technical replicates of blood from a few donors. The repertoire was sequenced with immunoSEQ multiplex PCR; TCRdb's copy has only in-frame clones and lacks some. The sample records about 80,000 clones, 95% to 98% being singletons. Germline lookup yields CDR1 SEHNR and CDR2 FQNEAQ (reference sequence). The junction had 15 bases not matched to a gene; V was cut back by 6 bases and J by 4 bases. The CDR3 loop spans 17 amino acids. The TCR was taken from a human donor in good health. Sequenced sample: T cells isolated from PBMCs. The chain couples TRBV7-9 to TRBJ2-3, with 8 bases lining up with TRBD1. Here the CDR3 DNA reads TGTGCCAGCAGAACAGATTTAAGGACAGGGAGGTCAGATACGCAGTATTTT. Its translation: CASRTDLRTGRSDTQYF.